The clone carrying this TCR beta chain was detected ten times or more. Its specificity is unknown. V lost 1 base, J lost 4 bases, and 3 bases lay in between. The V gene's germline CDR1 is LGHDT and CDR2 YNNKEL (reference sequence). The CDR3 is made up of 12 amino acids. MiXCR, run by TCRdb on the 5' RACE reads, gives a single entry per CDR3 protein. The table shows around 340,000 distinct CDR3 sequences, with roughly an eighth occurring only once. This entry is derived from a study of identical twins. General observations from the study: Beta out-of-frame twin sharing showed a weaker excess. Clonotypes of the beta chain that were abundant in cord blood carried fewer insertions (memory repertoires showed none). Analyses based on zero insertions could be partly confounded by invariant MAIT and iNKT cells.

The data were also submitted as part of a second study, on yellow fever vaccine responses in identical twins.

Sequenced: CD8+ T cells sorted from blood. This receptor was obtained from a woman under 30 in good health. The chain carries TRBV3-1 and TRBJ2-3, with D unclear. The CDR3 coding sequence is TGTGCCAGCAGCCAAGGGGCAGATACGCAGTATTTT. It translates to CASSQGADTQYF.